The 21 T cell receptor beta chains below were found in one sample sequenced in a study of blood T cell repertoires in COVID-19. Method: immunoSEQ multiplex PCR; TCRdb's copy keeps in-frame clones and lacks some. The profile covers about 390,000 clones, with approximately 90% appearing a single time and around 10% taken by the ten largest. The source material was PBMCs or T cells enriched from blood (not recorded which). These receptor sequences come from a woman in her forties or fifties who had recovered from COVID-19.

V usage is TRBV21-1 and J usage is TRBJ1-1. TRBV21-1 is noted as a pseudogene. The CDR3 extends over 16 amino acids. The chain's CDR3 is CASSKRSLEGSTEAFF. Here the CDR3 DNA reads TGTGCCAGCAGCAAAAGAAGTTTAGAGGGCTCCACTGAAGCTTTCTTT.

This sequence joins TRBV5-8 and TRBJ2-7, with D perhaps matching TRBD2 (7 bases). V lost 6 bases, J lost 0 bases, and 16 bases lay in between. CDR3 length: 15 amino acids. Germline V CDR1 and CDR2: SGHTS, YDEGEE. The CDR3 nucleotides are TGTGCCAGCACCCTTGGGGGGGGACACTCCTACGAGCAGTACTTC. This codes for CASTLGGGHSYEQYF.

In nucleotides, the CDR3 is TGTGCCAGCAGCTTTTTCGGGGGGCCGAACACTGAAGCTTTCTTT. It yields the protein CASSFFGGPNTEAFF. The genes are TRBV7-9 and TRBJ1-1, with D possibly matching TRBD1 (6 bases). This CDR3 comprises 15 residues. Germline CDR1 SEHNR, CDR2 FQNEAQ (reference sequence). V lost 3 bases, J lost 1 base, and 12 bases lay in between.

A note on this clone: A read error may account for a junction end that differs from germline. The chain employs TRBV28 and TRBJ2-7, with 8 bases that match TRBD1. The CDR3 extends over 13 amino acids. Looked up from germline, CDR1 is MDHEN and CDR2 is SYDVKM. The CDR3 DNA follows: TGTGCCAGCAGTTCTCCCAAGCCGGGACAGGCAAACTTC. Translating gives CASSSPKPGQANF.

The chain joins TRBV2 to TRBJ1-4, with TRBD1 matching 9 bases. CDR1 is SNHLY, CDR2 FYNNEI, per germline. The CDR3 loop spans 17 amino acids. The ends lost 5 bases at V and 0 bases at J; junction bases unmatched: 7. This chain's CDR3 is CASSTGQGISTNEKLFF. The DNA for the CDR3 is TGTGCCAGCAGTACGGGACAGGGAATTTCAACTAATGAAAAACTGTTTTTT.

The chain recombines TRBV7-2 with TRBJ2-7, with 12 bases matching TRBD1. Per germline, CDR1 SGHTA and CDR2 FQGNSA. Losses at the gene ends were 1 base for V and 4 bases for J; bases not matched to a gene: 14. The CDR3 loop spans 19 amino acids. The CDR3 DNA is TGTGCCAGCAGCTTAGTAGCGCCTCCCCGGGACAGGGGGCTGTACGAGCAGTACTTC. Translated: CASSLVAPPRDRGLYEQYF.

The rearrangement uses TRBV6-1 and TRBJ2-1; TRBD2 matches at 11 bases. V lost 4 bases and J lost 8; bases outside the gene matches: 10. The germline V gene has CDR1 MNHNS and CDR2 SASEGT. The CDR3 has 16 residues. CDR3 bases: TGTGCCAGCAGTGTGGTGGTAGCGGGGGGGCCTGATGAGCAGTTCTTC. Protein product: CASSVVVAGGPDEQFF.

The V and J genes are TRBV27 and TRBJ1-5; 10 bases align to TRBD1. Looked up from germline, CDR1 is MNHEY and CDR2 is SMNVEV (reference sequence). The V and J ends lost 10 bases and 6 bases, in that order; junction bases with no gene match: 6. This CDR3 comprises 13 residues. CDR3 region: CATRGDRGQPQHF. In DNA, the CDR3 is TGTGCCACCAGAGGGGACAGGGGTCAGCCCCAGCATTTT.

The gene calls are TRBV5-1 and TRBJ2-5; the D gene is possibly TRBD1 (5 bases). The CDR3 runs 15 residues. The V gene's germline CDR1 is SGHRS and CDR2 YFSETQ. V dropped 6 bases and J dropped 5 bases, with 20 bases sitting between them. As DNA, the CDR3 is TGCGCCAGCACCGTCTTCCAGGGCCCCCCGGAGACCCAGTACTTC. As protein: CASTVFQGPPETQYF.

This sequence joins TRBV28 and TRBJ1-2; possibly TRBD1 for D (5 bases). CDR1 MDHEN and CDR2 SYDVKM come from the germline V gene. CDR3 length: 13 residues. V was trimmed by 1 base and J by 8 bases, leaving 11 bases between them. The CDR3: CASSLSGLRGYTF. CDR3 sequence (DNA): TGTGCCAGCAGTTTATCAGGGTTGCGGGGCTACACCTTC.

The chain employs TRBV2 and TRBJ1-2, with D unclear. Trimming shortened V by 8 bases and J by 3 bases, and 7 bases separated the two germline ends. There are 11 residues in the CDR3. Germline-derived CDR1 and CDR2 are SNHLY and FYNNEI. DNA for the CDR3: TGTGCCAGCCTCGGGGACTATGGCTACACCTTC. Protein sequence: CASLGDYGYTF. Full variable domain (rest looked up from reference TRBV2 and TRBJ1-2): EPEVTQTPSHQVTQMGQEVILRCVPISNHLYFYWYRQILGQKVEFLVSFYNNEISEKSEIFDDQFSVERPDGSNFTLKIRSTKLEDSAMYFCASLGDYGYTFGSGTRLTVV.

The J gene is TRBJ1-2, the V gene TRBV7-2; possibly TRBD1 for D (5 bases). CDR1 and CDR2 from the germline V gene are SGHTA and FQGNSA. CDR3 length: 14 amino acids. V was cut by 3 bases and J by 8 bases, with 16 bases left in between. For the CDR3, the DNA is TGTGCCAGCAGCTTGGGGGGAGAGGTTTGGGGCTACACCTTC. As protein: CASSLGGEVWGYTF. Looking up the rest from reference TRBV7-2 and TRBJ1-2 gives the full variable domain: GAGVSQSPSNKVTEKGKDVELRCDPISGHTALYWYRQSLGQGLEFLIYFQGNSAPDKSGLPSDRFSAERTGGSVSTLTIQRTQQEDSAVYLCASSLGGEVWGYTFGSGTRLTVV.

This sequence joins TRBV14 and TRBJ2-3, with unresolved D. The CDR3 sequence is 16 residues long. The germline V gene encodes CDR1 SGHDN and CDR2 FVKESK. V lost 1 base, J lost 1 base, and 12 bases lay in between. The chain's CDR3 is CASSQVGNSRTDTQYF. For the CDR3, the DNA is TGTGCCAGCAGCCAAGTGGGTAACAGCCGCACAGATACGCAGTATTTT.

The CDR3 loop reads CASSTGTGGDYGYTF. CDR3 DNA sequence: TGTGCCAGCAGCACCGGGACAGGGGGCGACTATGGCTACACCTTC. The J gene is TRBJ1-2, the V gene TRBV7-9, with 12 bases fitting TRBD1. The CDR3 covers 15 residues. CDR1 and CDR2 from the germline V gene are SEHNR and FQNEAQ (reference sequence). V lost 5 bases and J lost 3; bases outside the gene matches: 4.

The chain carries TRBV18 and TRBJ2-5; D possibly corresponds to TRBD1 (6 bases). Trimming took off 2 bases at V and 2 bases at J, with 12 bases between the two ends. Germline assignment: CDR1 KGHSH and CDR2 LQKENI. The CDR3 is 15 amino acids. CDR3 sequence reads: CASSPGSGAQETQYF. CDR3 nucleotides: TGTGCCAGCTCACCAGGGTCAGGGGCACAAGAGACCCAGTACTTC. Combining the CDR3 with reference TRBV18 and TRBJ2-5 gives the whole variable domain NAGVMQNPRHLVRRRGQEARLRCSPMKGHSHVYWYRQLPEEGLKFMVYLQKENIIDESGMPKERFSAEFPKEGPSILRIQQVVRGDSAAYFCASSPGSGAQETQYFGPGTRLLVL.

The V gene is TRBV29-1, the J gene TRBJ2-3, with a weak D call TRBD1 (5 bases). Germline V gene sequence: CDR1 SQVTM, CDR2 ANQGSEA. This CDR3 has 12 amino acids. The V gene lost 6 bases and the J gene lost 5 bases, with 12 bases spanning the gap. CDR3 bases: TGCAGCGTGCAGGGTTCCTTAGATACGCAGTATTTT. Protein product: CSVQGSLDTQYF.

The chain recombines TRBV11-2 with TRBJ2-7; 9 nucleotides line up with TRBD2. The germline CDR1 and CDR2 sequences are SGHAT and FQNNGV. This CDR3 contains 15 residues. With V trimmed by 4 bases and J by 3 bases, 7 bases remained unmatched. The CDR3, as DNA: TGTGCCAGCAGCTCCCGACTAGCGGATTTCTACGAGCAGTACTTC. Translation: CASSSRLADFYEQYF.

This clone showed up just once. The CDR3 sequence is CASSRRAGTETLEQFF. CDR3 in DNA: TGTGCCAGCAGCCGCCGAGCCGGGACAGAGACGCTTGAGCAGTTCTTC. The rearrangement joins TRBV11-2 to TRBJ2-1; 7 positions agree with TRBD1. The V gene's germline CDR1 is SGHAT and CDR2 FQNNGV. Trimming cost V 5 bases and J 9 bases; bases outside gene matches: 16. The CDR3 totals 16 residues.

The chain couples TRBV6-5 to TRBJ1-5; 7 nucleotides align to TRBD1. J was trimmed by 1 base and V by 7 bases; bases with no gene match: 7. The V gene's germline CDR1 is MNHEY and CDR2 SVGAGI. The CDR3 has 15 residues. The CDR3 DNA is TGTGCCAGCATCCGGGGGGGACAGAGCAATCAGCCCCAGCATTTT. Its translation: CASIRGGQSNQPQHF.

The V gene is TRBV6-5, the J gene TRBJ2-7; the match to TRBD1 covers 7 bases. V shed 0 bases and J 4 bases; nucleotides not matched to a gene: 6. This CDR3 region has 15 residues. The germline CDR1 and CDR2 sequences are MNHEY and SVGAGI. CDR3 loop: CASSYSVQGEYEQYF. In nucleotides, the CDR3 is TGTGCCAGCAGTTACTCGGTGCAGGGGGAGTACGAGCAGTACTTC.

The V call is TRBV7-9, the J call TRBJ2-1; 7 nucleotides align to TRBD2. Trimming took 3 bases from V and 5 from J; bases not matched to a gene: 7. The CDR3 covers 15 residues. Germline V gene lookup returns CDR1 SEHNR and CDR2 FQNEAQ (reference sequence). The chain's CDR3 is CASSFSSGRHNEQFF. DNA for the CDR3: TGTGCCAGCAGCTTTTCTAGCGGTCGTCACAATGAGCAGTTCTTC.